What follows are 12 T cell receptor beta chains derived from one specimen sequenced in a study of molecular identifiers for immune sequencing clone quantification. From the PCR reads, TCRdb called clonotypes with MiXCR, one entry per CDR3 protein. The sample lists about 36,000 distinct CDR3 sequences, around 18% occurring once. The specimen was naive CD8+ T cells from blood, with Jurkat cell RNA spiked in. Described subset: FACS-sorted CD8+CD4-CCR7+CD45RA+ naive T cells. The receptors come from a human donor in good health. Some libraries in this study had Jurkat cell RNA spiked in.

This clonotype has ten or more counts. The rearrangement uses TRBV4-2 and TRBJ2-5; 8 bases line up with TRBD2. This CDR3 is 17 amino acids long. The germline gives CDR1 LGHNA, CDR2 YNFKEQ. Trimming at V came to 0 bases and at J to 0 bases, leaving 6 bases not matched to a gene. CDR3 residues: CASSQDFPSGYQETQYF. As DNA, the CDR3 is TGTGCCAGCAGCCAAGATTTCCCTAGCGGGTACCAAGAGACCCAGTACTTC.

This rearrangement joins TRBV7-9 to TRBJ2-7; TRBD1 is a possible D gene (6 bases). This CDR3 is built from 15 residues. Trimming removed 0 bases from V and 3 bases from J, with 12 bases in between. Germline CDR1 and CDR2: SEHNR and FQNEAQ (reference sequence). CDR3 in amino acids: CASSLAPGTNYEQYF. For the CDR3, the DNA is TGTGCCAGCAGCTTAGCCCCCGGGACAAACTACGAGCAGTACTTC.

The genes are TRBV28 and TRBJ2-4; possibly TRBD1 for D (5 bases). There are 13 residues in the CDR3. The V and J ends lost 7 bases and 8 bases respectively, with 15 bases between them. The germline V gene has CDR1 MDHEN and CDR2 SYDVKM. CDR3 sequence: CASTFPGLDIQYF. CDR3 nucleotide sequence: TGTGCCAGCACCTTCCCAGGGTTGGACATTCAGTACTTC.

The DNA for the CDR3 is TGTGCCAGCAGCGTTGTGGGGGCCTTGCGGGCCAACGTCCTGACTTTC. Translation gives CASSVVGALRANVLTF. This chain connects TRBV9 to TRBJ2-6, with D possibly matching TRBD1 (6 bases). Germline V lookup: CDR1 SGDLS, CDR2 YYNGEE. This CDR3 has 16 amino acids. V was trimmed by 2 bases and J by 5 bases, leaving 14 bases between them.

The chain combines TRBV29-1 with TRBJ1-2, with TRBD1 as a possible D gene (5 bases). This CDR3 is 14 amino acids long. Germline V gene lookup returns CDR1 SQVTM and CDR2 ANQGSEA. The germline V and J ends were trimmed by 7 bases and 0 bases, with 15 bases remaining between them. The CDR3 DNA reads TGCAGCGCTGTCCCGAGGACAACTAACTATGGCTACACCTTC. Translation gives CSAVPRTTNYGYTF.

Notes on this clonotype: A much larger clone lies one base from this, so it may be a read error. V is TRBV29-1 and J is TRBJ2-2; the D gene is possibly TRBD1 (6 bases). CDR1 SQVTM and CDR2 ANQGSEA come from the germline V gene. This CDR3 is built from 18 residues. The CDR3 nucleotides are TGCGGCGTGAGCCTCTCGGACAGCACAAACCCATCCACCGGGGAGCTGTTTTTT. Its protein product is CGVSLSDSTNPSTGELFF.

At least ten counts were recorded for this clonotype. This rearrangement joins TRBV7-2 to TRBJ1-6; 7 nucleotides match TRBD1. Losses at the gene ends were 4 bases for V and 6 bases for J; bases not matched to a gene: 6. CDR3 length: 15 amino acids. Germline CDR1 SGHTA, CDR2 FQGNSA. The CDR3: CASSSDGTANSPLHF. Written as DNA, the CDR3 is TGTGCCAGCAGCTCGGATGGGACAGCTAATTCACCCCTCCACTTT.

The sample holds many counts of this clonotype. The CDR3 is CASTPGLAGQFF. The CDR3 region has the DNA TGTGCCAGCACACCCGGCCTGGCCGGGCAGTTCTTC. The V and J genes are TRBV12-3 or TRBV12-4 and TRBJ2-1, with D uncertain. CDR3 length equals 12 residues. V gave up 7 bases and J gave up 12 bases, with 16 bases separating them.

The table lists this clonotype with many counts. The DNA of the CDR3 is TGTGCCAGCAGTCCCCCCGACCCACGCTTAAACACCGGGGAGCTGTTTTTT. It translates to CASSPPDPRLNTGELFF. This chain connects TRBV27 to TRBJ2-2; the D is unclear. The CDR3 runs 17 residues. The germline gives CDR1 MNHEY, CDR2 SMNVEV (reference sequence). Trimming cost V 5 bases and J 2 bases, with 18 bases left between them.

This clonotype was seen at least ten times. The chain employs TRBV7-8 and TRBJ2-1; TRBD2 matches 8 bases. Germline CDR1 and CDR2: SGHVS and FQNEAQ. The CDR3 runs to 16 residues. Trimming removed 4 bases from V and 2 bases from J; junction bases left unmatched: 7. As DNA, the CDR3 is TGTGCCAGCAGCTCCCAGCGGGAGCAGGCCTACAATGAGCAGTTCTTC. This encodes CASSSQREQAYNEQFF.

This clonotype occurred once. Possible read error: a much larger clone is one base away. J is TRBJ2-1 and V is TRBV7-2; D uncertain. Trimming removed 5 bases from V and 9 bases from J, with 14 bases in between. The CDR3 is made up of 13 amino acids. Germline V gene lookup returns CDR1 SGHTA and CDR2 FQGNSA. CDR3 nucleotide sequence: TGTGCCAGCAGCGTAACAGCAAGCAGTGAGCAGTTCTTC. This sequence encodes CASSVTASSEQFF.

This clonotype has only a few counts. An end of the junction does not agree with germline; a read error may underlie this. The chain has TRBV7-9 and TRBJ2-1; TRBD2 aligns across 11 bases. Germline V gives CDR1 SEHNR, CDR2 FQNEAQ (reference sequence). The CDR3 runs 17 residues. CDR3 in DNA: TGTGTCAGCAGAACAAGGGGAGGGGGACTAGCGGACAATGAGCAGTTCTTC. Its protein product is CVSRTRGGGLADNEQFF.